The TCR beta chain described here comes from a study of spatial heterogeneity in lung cancer. This clonotype is labeled as medium-sized (0.01 to 0.1%). Its target is unknown. Time point reported: sample taken at primary tumor resection. The donors were more than 70 patients with non-small cell lung cancer that was early-stage and untreated. From tumor, nontumor lung or frozen PBMC, whole RNA was taken unsorted for sequencing. Study-level points and caveats: The recorded estimate of tumor T cell coverage is about 6.8% for alpha chains and approximately 12% for beta chains. Expanded TCRs classified as ubiquitous or regional were counted, and these counts tracked ubiquitous and regional nonsynonymous mutations, respectively. Tumors with more nonsynonymous mutations had more expanded intratumoral alpha and beta TCRs.

TCRdb re-analysed the 5' RACE reads in MiXCR, keeping a single row per CDR3 protein. Among over 950 distinct CDR3 sequences listed, roughly a sixth were seen once. Per germline, CDR1 LGHNA and CDR2 YNFKEQ. Germline trimming cut 2 bases from V and 6 bases from J; bases unmatched to any gene: 8. This CDR3 has 16 residues. The V gene is TRBV4-2, the J gene TRBJ2-1, with 9 bases that match TRBD1. This receptor was identified in a male donor with early-stage non-small cell lung cancer. Source: lung tumor tissue, taken at surgery. The CDR3 DNA reads TGTGCCAGCAGCCAATCGGGACAGGGCTCGCTCAATGAGCAGTTCTTC. This encodes CASSQSGQGSLNEQFF.